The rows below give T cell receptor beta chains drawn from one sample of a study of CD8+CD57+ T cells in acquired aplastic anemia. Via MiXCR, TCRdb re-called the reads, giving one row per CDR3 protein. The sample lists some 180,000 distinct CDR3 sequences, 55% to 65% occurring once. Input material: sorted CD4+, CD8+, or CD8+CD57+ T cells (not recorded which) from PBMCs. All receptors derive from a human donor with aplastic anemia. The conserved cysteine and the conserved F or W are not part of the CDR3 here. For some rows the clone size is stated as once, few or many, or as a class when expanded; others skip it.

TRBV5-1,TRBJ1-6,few,ASSVDSGVSPLH
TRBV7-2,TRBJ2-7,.,ASSSPSGHEQY
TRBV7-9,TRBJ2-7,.,ASSDQGDSYEQY
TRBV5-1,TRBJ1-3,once,ASSLNPRGGGNTIY
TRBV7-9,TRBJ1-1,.,ASSPTDSGNTEAF
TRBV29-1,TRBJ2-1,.,SVDSGTAKVPYYNEQF
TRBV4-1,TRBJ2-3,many,ASSPLTSGGRDTQY
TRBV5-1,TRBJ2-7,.,ASSLDQDYEQY
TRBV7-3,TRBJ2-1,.,ASTAGGYNEQF
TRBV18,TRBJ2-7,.,ASSLGGWEQY
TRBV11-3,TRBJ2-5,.,ASSTTGNQETQY
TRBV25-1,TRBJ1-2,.,ASSGQGYGYT
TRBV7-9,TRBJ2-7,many,ASSLDAVSYEQY
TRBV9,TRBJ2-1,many,ASSVDLNWGAEQF
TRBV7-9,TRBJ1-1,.,ASSPMGQANTEAF
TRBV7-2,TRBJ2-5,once,ASSLRGARARY
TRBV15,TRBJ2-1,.,ATSEGLAVYNEQF